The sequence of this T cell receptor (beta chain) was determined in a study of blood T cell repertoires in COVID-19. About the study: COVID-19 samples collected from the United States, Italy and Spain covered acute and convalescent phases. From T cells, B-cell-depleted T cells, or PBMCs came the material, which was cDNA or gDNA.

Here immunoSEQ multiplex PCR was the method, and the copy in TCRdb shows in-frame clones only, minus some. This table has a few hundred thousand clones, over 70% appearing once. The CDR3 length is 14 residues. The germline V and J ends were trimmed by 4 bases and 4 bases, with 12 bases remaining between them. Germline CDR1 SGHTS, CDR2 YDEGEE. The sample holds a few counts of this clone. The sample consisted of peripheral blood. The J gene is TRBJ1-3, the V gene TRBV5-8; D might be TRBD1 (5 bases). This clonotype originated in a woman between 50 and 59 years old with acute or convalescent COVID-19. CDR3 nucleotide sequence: TGTGCCAGCAGCGGCAGGGCTGGGGGAAACACCATATATTTT. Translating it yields CASSGRAGGNTIYF. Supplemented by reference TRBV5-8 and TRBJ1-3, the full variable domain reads EAGVTQSPTHLIKTRGQQATLRCSPISGHTSVYWYQQALGLGLQFLLWYDEGEERNRGNFPPRFSGRQFPNYSSELNVNALELEDSALYLCASSGRAGGNTIYFGEGSWLTVV.